The 24 T cell receptor beta chains in this list originate from one sample, sequenced in a study of OX40 agonist ivuxolimab in advanced cancers. The table came from immunoSEQ multiplex PCR; TCRdb's copy has only in-frame clones and leaves some out. The sample has about 79,000 clones, 91% seen once. The sample here was CD4+ or CD8+ T cells sorted from blood, taken in a trial of the OX40 agonist ivuxolimab. The source is an adult with an advanced solid tumor such as melanoma, head and neck, liver or kidney cancer.

The gene calls are TRBV6-4 and TRBJ2-1; D perhaps matches TRBD2 (6 bases). From germline, CDR1 is MRHNA and CDR2 SNTAGT. V dropped 6 bases and J dropped 9 bases, with 36 bases sitting between them. The CDR3 has 20 amino acids. The CDR3 protein is CASRKIKTWTNRMRMGEQFF. The CDR3 DNA reads TGTGCCAGCAGGAAGATAAAAACCTGGACTAACAGGATGAGAATGGGTGAGCAGTTCTTC.

V gene TRBV29-1 combines with J gene TRBJ1-3; D not certain. Trimming stripped 6 bases from V and 0 bases from J, with 15 bases between. The CDR3 spans 15 residues. Germline CDR1 and CDR2: SQVTM and ANQGSEA. The CDR3 loop is CSVVGLENSGNTIYF. Written as DNA, the CDR3 is TGCAGCGTAGTAGGACTGGAAAACTCTGGAAACACCATATATTTT.

The chain is built from TRBV5-1 and TRBJ2-2, with no clear D. The CDR3 runs to 14 residues. V was clipped by 5 bases and J by 1 base, with 9 bases between them. Looked up from germline, CDR1 is SGHRS and CDR2 is YFSETQ. The CDR3 region is CASSQTRNTGELFF. CDR3 nucleotides: TGCGCCAGCAGTCAGACAAGGAACACCGGGGAGCTGTTTTTT. Filled out from reference TRBV5-1 and TRBJ2-2, the complete variable domain reads KAGVTQTPRYLIKTRGQQVTLSCSPISGHRSVSWYQQTPGQGLQFLFEYFSETQRNKGNFPGRFSGRQFSNSRSEMNVSTLELGDSALYLCASSQTRNTGELFFGEGSRLTVL.

This clone was recorded only once. The J gene is TRBJ1-4, the V gene TRBV5-5; D is unclear. This CDR3 has 15 amino acids. V lost 8 bases and J 4 bases, leaving 18 bases between the germline ends. Germline CDR1 SGHKS, CDR2 YYEKEE (reference sequence). CDR3 residues: CASSLSVVYNEKLFF. The DNA of the CDR3 is TGTGCCAGTTCGCTTTCGGTGGTTTATAATGAAAAACTGTTTTTT.

The rearrangement links TRBV14 to TRBJ1-2; the D is unclear. V lost 1 base and J lost 7, with 13 bases in between. This CDR3 comprises 14 residues. Germline V lookup: CDR1 SGHDN, CDR2 FVKESK. The CDR3 nucleotides are TGTGCCAGCAGCCAAGCAACCTCTTGGAGTGGCTACACCTTC. Amino acids: CASSQATSWSGYTF.

This clone was observed once. The chain is built from TRBV5-4 and TRBJ1-2; D is ambiguous. This CDR3 spans 15 amino acids. Germline V gives CDR1 SGHNT, CDR2 YYREEE (reference sequence). Trimming pared 0 bases from V and 0 bases from J, leaving 9 bases between. The CDR3 region is CASSLGEIANYGYTF. The DNA for the CDR3 is TGTGCCAGCAGCTTGGGAGAGATAGCTAACTATGGCTACACCTTC. The full variable domain, its missing parts supplied by reference TRBV5-4 and TRBJ1-2, is ETGVTQSPTHLIKTRGQQVTLRCSSQSGHNTVSWYQQALGQGPQFIFQYYREEENGRGNFPPRFSGLQFPNYSSELNVNALELDDSALYLCASSLGEIANYGYTFGSGTRLTVV.

The chain couples TRBV6-1 to TRBJ2-3; 8 bases are shared with TRBD1. CDR1 MNHNS and CDR2 SASEGT come from the germline V gene. V shed 3 bases and J 0 bases; nucleotides not matched to a gene: 11. The CDR3 runs to 18 residues. The CDR3 here is CASSERAPDRDSTDTQYF. The CDR3 DNA follows: TGTGCCAGCAGTGAGAGGGCTCCGGACAGGGATAGCACAGATACGCAGTATTTT.

This clone is a singleton in its sample. The chain links TRBV5-1 to TRBJ2-3, with D possibly being TRBD2 (5 bases). CDR3 length equals 16 residues. Germline CDR1 SGHRS, CDR2 YFSETQ. The V gene lost 4 bases and the J gene lost 0 bases, with 15 bases spanning the gap. The CDR3 region has the DNA TGCGCCAGCAGCCGCTTAGCGAGTGCTAGCACAGATACGCAGTATTTT. Translating gives CASSRLASASTDTQYF. The full variable domain, with the rest looked up from reference TRBV5-1 and TRBJ2-3, is KAGVTQTPRYLIKTRGQQVTLSCSPISGHRSVSWYQQTPGQGLQFLFEYFSETQRNKGNFPGRFSGRQFSNSRSEMNVSTLELGDSALYLCASSRLASASTDTQYFGPGTRLTVL.

The chain recombines TRBV4-2 with TRBJ1-2; TRBD1 is a possible D gene (6 bases). Between the trimmed V and J ends, which lost 0 bases and 8 bases, there was a span of 13 bases. Germline V CDR1 and CDR2: LGHNA, YNFKEQ. This CDR3 region has 14 residues. CDR3 DNA: TGTGCCAGCAGCCAAGATCAACAGGGCCACGGCTACACCTTC. Translating gives CASSQDQQGHGYTF.

V gene TRBV18 combines with J gene TRBJ2-5, with 11 bases fitting TRBD1. Germline V lookup: CDR1 KGHSH, CDR2 LQKENI. The CDR3 length is 13 residues. V shed 4 bases and J 8 bases; nucleotides not matched to a gene: 3. The CDR3 reads CASSRGQGATQYF. The CDR3 DNA reads as TGTGCCAGCTCACGAGGACAGGGGGCTACCCAGTACTTC. Supplemented by reference TRBV18 and TRBJ2-5, the full variable domain reads NAGVMQNPRHLVRRRGQEARLRCSPMKGHSHVYWYRQLPEEGLKFMVYLQKENIIDESGMPKERFSAEFPKEGPSILRIQQVVRGDSAAYFCASSRGQGATQYFGPGTRLLVL.

The J gene is TRBJ1-4, the V gene TRBV28; D gene ambiguous. Per germline, CDR1 MDHEN and CDR2 SYDVKM. Trimming took 5 bases from V and 9 from J, leaving 16 bases between them. This CDR3 region has 14 residues. CDR3 sequence (DNA): TGTGCCAGCAGTCTCCCCCATCAAGGGAAAAAACTGTTTTTT. Translated: CASSLPHQGKKLFF.

V usage is TRBV25-1 and J usage is TRBJ1-2, with D possibly being TRBD1 (5 bases). Between the trimmed V and J ends, which lost 4 bases and 4 bases, there was a span of 19 bases. This CDR3 has 16 residues. The germline V gene has CDR1 MGHDK and CDR2 SYGVNS. DNA for the CDR3: TGTGCCAGCAGTGCAGGATCGGGGGGATCGAGCTATGGCTACACCTTC. It encodes CASSAGSGGSSYGYTF.

The chain joins TRBV28 to TRBJ2-7, with D hard to call. Germline loops: CDR1 MDHEN, CDR2 SYDVKM. The CDR3 loop spans 12 amino acids. V was pared by 7 bases and J by 6 bases, with 13 bases between. The CDR3 spells CASKSWSLEQYF. In DNA form, the CDR3 reads TGTGCCAGCAAAAGTTGGTCTCTCGAGCAGTACTTC.

The gene calls are TRBV6-1 and TRBJ1-5; weak D call: TRBD1 (6 bases). The CDR3 is 15 residues long. Trimming cost V 7 bases and J 5 bases, with 18 bases left between them. The V gene's germline CDR1 is MNHNS and CDR2 SASEGT. The CDR3 DNA sequence: TGTGCCAGCAAATTTATACAGGGAGGGGATCAGCCCCAGCATTTT. Protein product: CASKFIQGGDQPQHF.

The chain recombines TRBV6-6 with TRBJ2-5, with D maybe TRBD2 (6 bases). Per germline, CDR1 MNHNY and CDR2 SVGAGI (reference sequence). The V end lost 2 bases, the J end lost 5 bases, and 9 bases lay between the germline ends. This CDR3 region has 13 residues. The chain's CDR3 is CASSYPGVETQYF. In nucleotides, the CDR3 is TGTGCCAGCAGTTACCCGGGAGTCGAGACCCAGTACTTC.

The chain has TRBV27 and TRBJ1-5; D perhaps matches TRBD1 (6 bases). CDR1 is MNHEY and CDR2 is SMNVEV in the germline V gene (reference sequence). The CDR3 extends over 15 amino acids. Trimming pared 5 bases from V and 5 bases from J, leaving 16 bases between. The DNA for the CDR3 is TGTGCCAGCAGTCCCACCCCTGGGGGGCATCAGCCCCAGCATTTT. Residues: CASSPTPGGHQPQHF.

The chain is built from TRBV29-1 and TRBJ2-5; 9 bases align to TRBD1. Germline assignment: CDR1 SQVTM and CDR2 ANQGSEA. V gave up 5 bases and J gave up 5 bases; unmatched junction bases: 18. This CDR3 has 17 amino acids. The CDR3 sequence is CSVPRTSGQGPGETQYF. As DNA, the CDR3 is TGCAGCGTTCCAAGGACTTCGGGACAGGGCCCAGGGGAGACCCAGTACTTC.

The J gene is TRBJ2-1, the V gene TRBV6-1, with 8 bases lining up with TRBD2. J gave up 4 bases and V 4 bases, and 6 bases lay outside the gene matches. From germline, CDR1 is MNHNS and CDR2 SASEGT. The CDR3 has 15 amino acids. The CDR3 sequence is CASSALAGPYNEQFF. The CDR3 DNA sequence: TGTGCCAGCAGTGCTCTAGCGGGCCCATACAATGAGCAGTTCTTC.

The chain employs TRBV23-1 and TRBJ2-3, with 11 bases aligning to TRBD1. TRBV23-1 is filed as an ORF, its function uncertain. V lost 3 bases, J lost 4 bases, and 9 bases stayed unmatched. The CDR3 runs to 17 residues. CDR3 loop: CASSHSRDRGGADTQYF. CDR3 DNA: TGCGCCAGCAGTCATTCCCGGGACAGGGGGGGGGCAGATACGCAGTATTTT.

This clone showed up just once. The chain is built from TRBV11-2 and TRBJ2-7, with TRBD2 matching 11 bases. The CDR3 is made up of 14 amino acids. Germline CDR1 and CDR2: SGHAT and FQNNGV. J gave up 5 bases and V 6 bases, and 6 bases lay outside the gene matches. The CDR3 sequence is CASRETSGKNEQYF. For the CDR3, the DNA is TGTGCCAGCAGGGAGACTAGCGGGAAGAACGAGCAGTACTTC.

CDR3 region: CSVDGGLQNIQYF. The CDR3, as DNA: TGCAGCGTTGACGGAGGGTTACAAAACATTCAGTACTTC. The chain employs TRBV29-1 and TRBJ2-4; D is perhaps TRBD2 (6 bases). This CDR3 has 13 amino acids. Per germline, CDR1 SQVTM and CDR2 ANQGSEA. V lost 3 bases, J lost 5 bases, and 11 bases lay in between.

V usage is TRBV5-4 and J usage is TRBJ2-1; possibly TRBD2 for D (6 bases). Germline CDR1 reads SGHNT; CDR2 reads YYREEE (reference sequence). This CDR3 has 13 residues. V was clipped by 4 bases and J by 6 bases, with 11 bases between them. The DNA for the CDR3 is TGTGCCAGCAGCCAGACTAGAACCAATGAGCAGTTCTTC. It encodes CASSQTRTNEQFF.

The chain combines TRBV10-1 with TRBJ2-2, with TRBD1 matching over 9 bases. The germline V gene encodes CDR1 WNHNN and CDR2 SYGVQD (reference sequence). Trimming removed 7 bases from V and 3 bases from J; junction bases left unmatched: 6. The CDR3 has 15 residues. Here the CDR3 reads CASTPGQGYTGELFF. CDR3 nucleotide sequence: TGCGCCAGCACGCCGGGACAGGGATACACCGGGGAGCTGTTTTTT.

CDR3 loop: CASSFRRPEAFF. The CDR3 nucleotides are TGTGCCAGCAGTTTTCGACGCCCTGAAGCTTTCTTT. The rearrangement links TRBV28 to TRBJ1-1; D gene uncertain. The CDR3 length is 12 residues. Deletions cut 3 bases from V and 6 bases from J, with 8 bases between. Germline loops: CDR1 MDHEN, CDR2 SYDVKM.